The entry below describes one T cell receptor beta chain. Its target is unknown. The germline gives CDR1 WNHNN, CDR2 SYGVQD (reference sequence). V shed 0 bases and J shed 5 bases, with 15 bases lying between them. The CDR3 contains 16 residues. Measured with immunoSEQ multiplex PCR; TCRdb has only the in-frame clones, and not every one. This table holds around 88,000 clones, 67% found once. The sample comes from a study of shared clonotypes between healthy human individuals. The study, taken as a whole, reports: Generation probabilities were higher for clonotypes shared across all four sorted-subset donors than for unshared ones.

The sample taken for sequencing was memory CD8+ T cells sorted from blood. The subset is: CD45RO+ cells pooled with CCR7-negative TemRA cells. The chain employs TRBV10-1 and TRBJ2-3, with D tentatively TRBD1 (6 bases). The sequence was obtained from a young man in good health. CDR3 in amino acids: CASSESSAGEKDTQYF. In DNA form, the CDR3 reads TGCGCCAGCAGTGAGTCGAGCGCAGGGGAGAAAGATACGCAGTATTTT.